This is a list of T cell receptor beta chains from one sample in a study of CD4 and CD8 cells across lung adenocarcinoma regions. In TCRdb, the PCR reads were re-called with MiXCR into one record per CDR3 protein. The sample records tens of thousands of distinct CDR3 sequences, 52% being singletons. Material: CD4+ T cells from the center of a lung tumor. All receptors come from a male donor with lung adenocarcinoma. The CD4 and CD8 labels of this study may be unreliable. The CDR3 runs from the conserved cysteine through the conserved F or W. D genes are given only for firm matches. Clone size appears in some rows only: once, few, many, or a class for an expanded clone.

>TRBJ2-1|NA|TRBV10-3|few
TGTGCCATCAGTGATTCAGTGGGGAATGAGCAGTTCTTC
CAISDSVGNEQFF
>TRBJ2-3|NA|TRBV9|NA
TGTGCCAGCAGCGCCCCGGGGCGGTTAGCCAAAGATACGCAGTACTTT
CASSAPGRLAKDTQYF
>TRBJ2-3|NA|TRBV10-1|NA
TGCGCCAGCAGTGAGGCGGGCAAAGATACGCAGTACTTT
CASSEAGKDTQYF
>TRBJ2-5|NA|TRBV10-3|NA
TGTTGCACGAGTGTCGGGGGTCGCGACAAAAAGATCCAGTACTTC
CCTSVGGRDKKIQYF
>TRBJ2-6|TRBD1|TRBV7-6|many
TGTGCCAGCAGCCCCCGGCGGCAGGGGGCAGCTGGGGCCAACGTCCTGACTTTC
CASSPRRQGAAGANVLTF
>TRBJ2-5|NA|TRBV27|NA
TGTGCCAGCAGTGCGGGCCGAGTGGCCTGTGGGCCAGAGACCCAGTATTTC
CASSAGRVACGPETQYF
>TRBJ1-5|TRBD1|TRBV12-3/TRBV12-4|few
TGTGCCAGCAGTTTAAACAGGGGTGGAGATCAGCCCCAGCATTTT
CASSLNRGGDQPQHF
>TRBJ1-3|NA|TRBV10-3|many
TGTGCCATCAGGATACAAGACCCTGGAAACACCATATATTTT
CAIRIQDPGNTIYF
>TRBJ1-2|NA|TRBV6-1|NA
TGTGCCAGCAGTGAAGCCCCCGAGGCAGGCGGGGGCTACACCTTC
CASSEAPEAGGGYTF
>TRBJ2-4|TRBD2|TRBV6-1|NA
TGTGCCAGCAGTGAATTCGGCGGGAGGGGGAGCCTTGACCAAAAGACTCAGTACTTC
CASSEFGGRGSLDQKTQYF
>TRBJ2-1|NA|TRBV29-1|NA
TGCAGCGTTGTCGGGGGCTCCTACAATGAGCAGTTCTTC
CSVVGGSYNEQFF
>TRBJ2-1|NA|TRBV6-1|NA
TGTGCCAGCAGTCTCTTTTCTAGCGTCAAGGAGCTGTTCTTT
CASSLFSSVKELFF
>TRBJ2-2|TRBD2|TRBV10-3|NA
TGTGCCATCAGTGAGTCGAGGGAGGGCCCCGATACGCTGTTTTTT
CAISESREGPDTLFF
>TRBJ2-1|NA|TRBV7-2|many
TGTGCCAGCAGCTTAGCCCTGAGCTCCTACAATGAGCAGTTCTTC
CASSLALSSYNEQFF
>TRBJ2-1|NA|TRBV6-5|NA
TGTGCCAGGAGTTCACAGGGTGTGTGCACAAATGAGCAGTACTTT
CARSSQGVCTNEQYF
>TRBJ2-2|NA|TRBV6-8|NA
TGTGCCAGCAGTTACTCGCGTTTGTCTGCTGTAAGCACAGAGAAGCAGTTTTTT
CASSYSRLSAVSTEKQFF
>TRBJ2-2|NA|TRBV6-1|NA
TGTGCCAGCAAACCTGACAAAGGGGCCCAGTTCTTT
CASKPDKGAQFF
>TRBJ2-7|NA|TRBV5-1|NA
TGCGCCAGCAGCGACCCAACCCGGCGGGGCGAGCAGTACTTC
CASSDPTRRGEQYF
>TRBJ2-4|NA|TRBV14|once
TGTGCCAGCAGCCAAGACGCGGCGCTGTGCGCCACAGATACTCAGTACTTC
CASSQDAALCATDTQYF
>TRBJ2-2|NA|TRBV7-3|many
TGTGCCAGCAGCTCCTTTGCGGACACCGGGGAGCTGTTTTTT
CASSSFADTGELFF
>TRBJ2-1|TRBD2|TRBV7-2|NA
TGTGCCAGCAGCTTAAAGCCTAGCGGTACTCACGAGCAGTTCTTC
CASSLKPSGTHEQFF
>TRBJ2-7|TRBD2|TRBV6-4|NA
TGTGCCAGCGGATCCGGGACTAGCGGGAGGGCCACCTACGAGCAGTACTTC
CASGSGTSGRATYEQYF
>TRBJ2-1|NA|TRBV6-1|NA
TGTGCCAGCAGGTCTGTGGGCAAAGATAAGCAGTTCTTC
CASRSVGKDKQFF
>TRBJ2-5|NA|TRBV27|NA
TGTGCCAGCGCGGGGACCGGGGGACGGGGCCAAGAGACCCAGTACTTC
CASAGTGGRGQETQYF
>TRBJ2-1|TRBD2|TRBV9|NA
TGTGCCAGCGCAGCGGAGACGGGAGGACACAATGAGCAGTTCTTC
CASAAETGGHNEQFF
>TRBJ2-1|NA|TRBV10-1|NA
TGCGCCAGCAGTGGACCGGACAATGAGCAGTTCTTC
CASSGPDNEQFF
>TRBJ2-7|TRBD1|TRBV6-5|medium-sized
TGTGCCAGCCTGGAGGCACCGGGACAGGGGGACGAGCAGTACTTC
CASLEAPGQGDEQYF
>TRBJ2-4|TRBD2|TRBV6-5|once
TGTGCCAGCAGCTATTGGGGGACTAGCGGCCACACAGATACGCAGTATTTC
CASSYWGTSGHTDTQYF
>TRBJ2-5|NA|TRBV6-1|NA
TGTGCGGGCAGTCGGGGCACGGACCAAGAGACGCAGTACTTC
CAGSRGTDQETQYF
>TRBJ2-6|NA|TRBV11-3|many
TGTGCCAGCAGCCCCGACCGGGTGGGGGCCAACGTCCTGACTTTC
CASSPDRVGANVLTF
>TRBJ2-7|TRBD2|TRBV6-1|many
TGTGCCAGCAGGGAAGGACTAGCGGGAGGGCCCTACGAGCAGTACTTC
CASREGLAGGPYEQYF
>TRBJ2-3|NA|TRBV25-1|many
TGTGCCAGTGAACGGGCAGGGTTGTATACGCAGTATTTT
CASERAGLYTQYF
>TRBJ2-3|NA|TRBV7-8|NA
TGTTCCAGCGCGGGCCCCGGGGACCGTGACAAAGATACCCAGTATTTC
CSSAGPGDRDKDTQYF
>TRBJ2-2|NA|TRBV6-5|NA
TGTGCCAGCAGTTACCCGGGGTCGAGCACAGAGGCGCTGTTTTTT
CASSYPGSSTEALFF
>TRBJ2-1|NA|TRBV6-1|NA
TGTGCCAGCGGGGGTGAGGGGGGGCGTAACCAAGAGACCCAGTATTTC
CASGGEGGRNQETQYF
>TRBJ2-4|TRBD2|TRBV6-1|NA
TGTGCCAGCAGTGAAGCTAGCGGGGCCAAAAATATGCAGTACTTC
CASSEASGAKNMQYF